These 26 T cell receptor beta chains came from one sample sequenced in a study of CD8+ T cells in alopecia areata. Following RNA extraction, reverse transcription yielded cDNA that acted as the sequencing template. Assay used: immunoSEQ multiplex PCR; TCRdb lists only in-frame clones, some missing. The data contain 220,000 or so clones, around three fifths of them singletons. Sample: CD4+ T cells sorted from blood, taken at week 0. Every receptor here comes from a human donor with alopecia areata.

The rearrangement links TRBV5-1 to TRBJ2-7, with TRBD2 matching over 8 bases. The V and J ends lost 2 bases and 2 bases, in that order; junction bases with no gene match: 6. The length of the CDR3 is 15 residues. CDR1 SGHRS and CDR2 YFSETQ come from the germline V gene. CDR3 residues: CASSFSGSGAYEQYF. As DNA, the CDR3 is TGCGCCAGCAGCTTCAGCGGTAGCGGGGCCTACGAGCAGTACTTC.

This clone was picked up one time. J is TRBJ1-2 and V is TRBV29-1; 8 bases are a match to TRBD1. V shed 4 bases and J 4 bases; nucleotides not matched to a gene: 8. The CDR3 is made up of 14 amino acids. Germline V gene data show CDR1 as SQVTM and CDR2 as ANQGSEA. The CDR3 region is CSVVQGQVRYGYTF. The CDR3 nucleotides read TGCAGCGTTGTTCAGGGACAGGTTCGCTATGGCTACACCTTC.

This clone came up a few times. The CDR3 loop reads CASSVDGRGPLHF. The DNA of the CDR3 is TGTGCCAGCAGCGTAGACGGGAGGGGACCCCTCCACTTT. This chain connects TRBV9 to TRBJ1-6; D possibly corresponds to TRBD1 (5 bases). Looked up from germline, CDR1 is SGDLS and CDR2 is YYNGEE. This CDR3 has 13 residues. V gave up 0 bases and J gave up 12 bases, with 10 bases separating them.

This sequence joins TRBV11-2 and TRBJ1-2, with D hard to call. Looked up from germline, CDR1 is SGHAT and CDR2 is FQNNGV. V was cut by 1 base and J by 3 bases, with 9 bases left in between. This CDR3 is 14 amino acids long. As DNA, the CDR3 is TGTGCCAGCAGCTTAGCTGGGTCGGACTATGGCTACACCTTC. Amino acids: CASSLAGSDYGYTF.

This clone was counted only a few times. This chain uses TRBV5-1 with TRBJ2-6; 7 bases match TRBD1. The J segment lost 0 bases and the V segment lost 4 bases, leaving 4 bases of the junction unmatched. CDR1 is SGHRS, CDR2 YFSETQ, per germline. The CDR3 sequence is 16 residues long. The CDR3, as DNA: TGCGCCAGCAGCCTTCGGGACAGCTCTGGGGCCAACGTCCTGACTTTC. Protein product: CASSLRDSSGANVLTF.

J is TRBJ1-1 and V is TRBV5-4; D may be TRBD1 (6 bases). Trimming pared 5 bases from V and 2 bases from J, leaving 10 bases between. The CDR3 loop spans 13 amino acids. Germline V gene data show CDR1 as SGHNT and CDR2 as YYREEE (reference sequence). The CDR3 region is CASRQGSNTEAFF. CDR3 DNA sequence: TGTGCCAGCAGACAGGGATCTAACACTGAAGCTTTCTTT.

The chain uses TRBV7-8 and TRBJ1-1; weak D call: TRBD1 (5 bases). V was trimmed by 0 bases and J by 1 base, leaving 12 bases between them. The CDR3 length is 16 residues. Germline CDR1 and CDR2: SGHVS and FQNEAQ. The CDR3 sequence: CASSLAGANRNTEAFF. CDR3 in DNA: TGTGCCAGCAGCTTAGCAGGGGCAAACAGGAACACTGAAGCTTTCTTT. The entire variable domain, with the rest obtained from reference TRBV7-8 and TRBJ1-1, is as follows: GAGVSQSPRYKVAKRGQDVALRCDPISGHVSLFWYQQALGQGPEFLTYFQNEAQLDKSGLPSDRFFAERPEGSVSTLKIQRTQQEDSAVYLCASSLAGANRNTEAFFGQGTRLTVV.

V usage is TRBV6-1 and J usage is TRBJ2-6; weak D call: TRBD2 (6 bases). Trimming took off 4 bases at V and 3 bases at J, with 19 bases between the two ends. Per the germline V gene, CDR1 is MNHNS and CDR2 is SASEGT. The CDR3 is 18 residues long. The CDR3, as DNA: TGTGCCAGCAGTGTAGGACTAACCGACGGGGTTGGGGCCAACGTCCTGACTTTC. This gives the protein CASSVGLTDGVGANVLTF.

The rearrangement joins TRBV5-1 to TRBJ2-1; the D gene is possibly TRBD2 (6 bases). The CDR3 is 15 amino acids. Germline V lookup: CDR1 SGHRS, CDR2 YFSETQ. V was clipped by 4 bases and J by 2 bases, with 13 bases between them. CDR3 bases: TGCGCCAGCAGCCCCGATCCGGGGGCCTACAATGAGCAGTTCTTC. This gives the protein CASSPDPGAYNEQFF.

The chain employs TRBV5-1 and TRBJ2-5, with TRBD2 matching over 9 bases. The CDR3 contains 24 residues. CDR1 and CDR2 from the germline V gene are SGHRS and YFSETQ. V was clipped by 4 bases and J by 0 bases; unmatched bases: 31. CDR3 sequence reads: CASSPQEGPPLPGLAGTNQETQYF. The CDR3 DNA is TGCGCCAGCAGCCCCCAAGAGGGGCCACCCTTGCCGGGGCTAGCGGGAACCAACCAAGAGACCCAGTACTTC.

The rearrangement uses TRBV9 and TRBJ2-7; D is tentatively TRBD1 or TRBD2 (5 bases each). V was cut by 4 bases and J by 6 bases, with 20 bases left in between. Germline lookup yields CDR1 SGDLS and CDR2 YYNGEE. The CDR3 is made up of 15 amino acids. DNA of the CDR3: TGTGCCAGCAGCCCGACGAACTTCAGGGACGGCGAGCAGTACTTC. Its protein is CASSPTNFRDGEQYF.

This clone turned up a few times. The rearrangement links TRBV6-5 to TRBJ2-7, with D unclear. The germline CDR1 and CDR2 sequences are MNHEY and SVGAGI. The CDR3 contains 16 residues. Deletions cut 0 bases from V and 1 base from J, with 13 bases between. The CDR3 protein is CASSYSNSKQSYEQYF. The CDR3 DNA sequence: TGTGCCAGCAGTTACTCGAACAGTAAACAATCCTACGAGCAGTACTTC.

V usage is TRBV27 and J usage is TRBJ1-2; maybe TRBD1 (5 bases). The germline gives CDR1 MNHEY, CDR2 SMNVEV (reference sequence). There are 15 residues in the CDR3. Trimming left V 2 bases short and J 1 base short, with 11 bases between. CDR3 sequence (DNA): TGTGCCAGCAGTTTAACCGGGACGGTTAACTATGGCTACACCTTC. The encoded protein is CASSLTGTVNYGYTF.

The chain recombines TRBV19 with TRBJ1-2; 9 nucleotides align to TRBD1. Looked up from germline, CDR1 is LNHDA and CDR2 is SQIVND (reference sequence). This CDR3 spans 15 amino acids. The J segment lost 5 bases and the V segment lost 5 bases, leaving 9 bases of the junction unmatched. CDR3 residues: CASSRPGTGFYGYTF. As DNA, the CDR3 is TGTGCCAGTAGTCGTCCCGGGACAGGGTTTTATGGCTACACCTTC.

J is TRBJ2-3 and V is TRBV19; D is ambiguous. This CDR3 spans 16 amino acids. Trimming pared 6 bases from V and 0 bases from J, leaving 16 bases between. Germline-derived CDR1 and CDR2 are LNHDA and SQIVND (reference sequence). Here the CDR3 reads CASSYRLYFSTDTQYF. The CDR3 nucleotides are TGTGCCAGTAGCTACAGACTTTATTTTAGCACAGATACGCAGTATTTT.

V is TRBV7-9 and J is TRBJ2-3; D uncertain. Trimming pared 5 bases from V and 3 bases from J, leaving 6 bases between. Per germline, CDR1 SEHNR and CDR2 FQNEAQ (reference sequence). This CDR3 is 12 amino acids long. The CDR3 DNA follows: TGTGCCAGCAGCCAACAGACAGATACGCAGTATTTT. This codes for CASSQQTDTQYF.

This clone appeared once. The V call is TRBV30, the J call TRBJ2-4, with D possibly being TRBD1 or TRBD2 (5 bases each). Germline V gene lookup returns CDR1 GTSNPN and CDR2 SVGIG (reference sequence). The CDR3 length is 14 residues. Trimming removed 8 bases from V and 0 bases from J, with 14 bases in between. CDR3 amino acids: CAVGDRLAKNIQYF. The DNA of the CDR3 is TGTGCCGTGGGAGACAGACTAGCCAAAAACATTCAGTACTTC.

The chain couples TRBV11-2 to TRBJ2-3; D not resolved. The CDR3 is 13 residues long. V was clipped by 4 bases and J by 2 bases, with 7 bases between them. Germline values: CDR1 SGHAT, CDR2 FQNNGV. For the CDR3, the DNA is TGTGCCAGCAGCTCCTCTTACACAGATACGCAGTATTTT. Translated, it gives CASSSSYTDTQYF.

The chain links TRBV30 to TRBJ2-7, with D possibly being TRBD1 or TRBD2 (5 bases each). The CDR3 runs to 14 residues. In germline, CDR1 is GTSNPN, CDR2 SVGIG (reference sequence). V shed 2 bases and J shed 3 bases, with 14 bases lying between them. This CDR3 reads CAWSRSGAGYEQYF. In nucleotides, the CDR3 is TGTGCCTGGAGTCGTTCCGGGGCCGGCTACGAGCAGTACTTC.

In regard to this clone: Compared with germline, one end of the junction differs, possibly owing to a read error. The chain links TRBV30 to TRBJ2-1; unclear D gene. The CDR3 is 13 residues long. The germline CDR1 and CDR2 sequences are GTSNPN and SVGIG (reference sequence). In DNA form, the CDR3 reads TGTGCCTGGAGTATGGTAGGCTACCATGAGCAGTTCTTC. Its translation: CAWSMVGYHEQFF.

The chain combines TRBV9 with TRBJ2-2; D may be TRBD1 (6 bases). Per germline, CDR1 SGDLS and CDR2 YYNGEE. V was pared by 3 bases and J by 2 bases, with 20 bases between. This CDR3 has 18 amino acids. In DNA, the CDR3 is TGTGCCAGCAGCGAGAATACAGGGTTACCCCTCAACACCGGGGAGCTGTTTTTT. Translating it yields CASSENTGLPLNTGELFF.

On this clone itself: Distinct nucleotide sequences in the sample also encode this CDR3. V gene TRBV29-1 combines with J gene TRBJ1-2; D is perhaps TRBD1 (5 bases). From germline, CDR1 is SQVTM and CDR2 ANQGSEA. Deletions cut 4 bases from V and 8 bases from J, with 11 bases between. The CDR3 sequence is 11 residues long. This chain's CDR3 is CSVVQGRGYTF. The CDR3, as DNA: TGCAGCGTTGTGCAGGGTCGAGGCTACACCTTC.

This clone has a handful of counts. The V and J genes are TRBV29-1 and TRBJ2-5, with 8 bases lining up with TRBD2. The V segment lost 2 bases and the J segment 3 bases; nucleotides outside the gene matches: 2. The CDR3 is 13 residues long. Germline V lookup: CDR1 SQVTM, CDR2 ANQGSEA. The CDR3 protein is CSVERAGEETQYF. CDR3 in DNA: TGCAGCGTTGAAAGAGCGGGAGAAGAGACCCAGTACTTC.

This clone has more than one count but fewer than ten. The CDR3 here is CSVAQGTGGYEQYF. The CDR3, as DNA: TGCAGCGTTGCCCAGGGGACAGGGGGGTACGAGCAGTACTTC. The gene calls are TRBV29-1 and TRBJ2-7, with 11 bases matching TRBD1. With 4 bases clipped from V and 4 bases from J, the junction kept 6 bases outside the gene matches. Germline V lookup: CDR1 SQVTM, CDR2 ANQGSEA. This CDR3 is 14 amino acids long.

This chain links TRBV5-4 with TRBJ2-5; D possibly corresponds to TRBD1 (6 bases). There are 14 residues in the CDR3. V was shortened by 1 base and J by 5 bases, with 12 bases between the two germline ends. Germline CDR1 is SGHNT and CDR2 is YYREEE (reference sequence). The CDR3 bases are TGTGCCAGCAGCTTGCCAGGGGTCGGGGAGACCCAGTACTTC. Translation: CASSLPGVGETQYF.

CDR3 in DNA: TGTGCCAGCAGCGTAGGTGTGGGTGGGGGCAATGAGCAGTTCTTC. Translation: CASSVGVGGGNEQFF. The V call is TRBV9, the J call TRBJ2-1; possibly TRBD1 or TRBD2 for D (5 bases each). This CDR3 spans 15 amino acids. Trimming left V 0 bases short and J 6 bases short, with 13 bases between. Looked up from germline, CDR1 is SGDLS and CDR2 is YYNGEE. The whole variable domain, remainder taken from reference TRBV9 and TRBJ2-1, is DSGVTQTPKHLITATGQRVTLRCSPRSGDLSVYWYQQSLDQGLQFLIQYYNGEERAKGNILERFSAQQFPDLHSELNLSSLELGDSALYFCASSVGVGGGNEQFFGPGTRLTVL.